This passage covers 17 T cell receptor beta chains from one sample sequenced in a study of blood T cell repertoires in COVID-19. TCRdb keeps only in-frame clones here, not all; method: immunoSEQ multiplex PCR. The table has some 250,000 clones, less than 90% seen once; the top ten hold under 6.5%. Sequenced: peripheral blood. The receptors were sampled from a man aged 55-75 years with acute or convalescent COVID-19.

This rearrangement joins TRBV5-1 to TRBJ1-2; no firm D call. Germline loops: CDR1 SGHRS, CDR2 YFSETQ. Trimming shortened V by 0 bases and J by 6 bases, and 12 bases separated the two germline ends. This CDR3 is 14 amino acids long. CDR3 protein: CASSLGGVRDGYTF. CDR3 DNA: TGCGCCAGCAGCTTGGGCGGGGTACGGGATGGCTACACCTTC.

The CDR3 nucleotides read TGTGCCAGTAGGAGCCAGGGCGGTGGCAATCAGCCCCAGCATTTT. Amino acid sequence: CASRSQGGGNQPQHF. The chain carries TRBV19 and TRBJ1-5; D might be TRBD1 (5 bases). The CDR3 is 15 amino acids. Looked up from germline, CDR1 is LNHDA and CDR2 is SQIVND (reference sequence). Deletions cut 6 bases from V and 2 bases from J, with 14 bases between.

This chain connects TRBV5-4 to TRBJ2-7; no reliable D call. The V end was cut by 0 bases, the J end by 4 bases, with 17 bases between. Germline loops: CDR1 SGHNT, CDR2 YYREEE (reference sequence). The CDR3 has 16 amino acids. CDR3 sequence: CASSLGHRSLGYEQYF. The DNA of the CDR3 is TGTGCCAGCAGCTTGGGACACCGATCCTTAGGTTACGAGCAGTACTTC.

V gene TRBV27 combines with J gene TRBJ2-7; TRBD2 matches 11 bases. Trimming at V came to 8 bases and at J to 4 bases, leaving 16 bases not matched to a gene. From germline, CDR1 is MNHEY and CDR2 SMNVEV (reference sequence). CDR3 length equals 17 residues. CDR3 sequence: CASGFGLAGGKWYEQYF. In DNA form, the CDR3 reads TGTGCCAGCGGGTTTGGTCTAGCGGGAGGCAAATGGTACGAGCAGTACTTC.

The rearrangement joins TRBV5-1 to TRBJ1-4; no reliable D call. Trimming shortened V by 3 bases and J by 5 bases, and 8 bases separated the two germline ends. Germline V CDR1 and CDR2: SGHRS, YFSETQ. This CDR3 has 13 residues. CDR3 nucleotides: TGCGCCAGCAGCTCGGAGCCCAATGAAAAACTGTTTTTT. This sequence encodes CASSSEPNEKLFF.

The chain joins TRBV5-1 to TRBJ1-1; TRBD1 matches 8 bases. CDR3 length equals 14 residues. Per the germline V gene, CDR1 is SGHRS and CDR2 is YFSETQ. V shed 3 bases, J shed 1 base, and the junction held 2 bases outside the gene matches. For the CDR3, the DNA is TGCGCCAGCAGCTGGGGACAGGAGAACACTGAAGCTTTCTTT. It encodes CASSWGQENTEAFF.

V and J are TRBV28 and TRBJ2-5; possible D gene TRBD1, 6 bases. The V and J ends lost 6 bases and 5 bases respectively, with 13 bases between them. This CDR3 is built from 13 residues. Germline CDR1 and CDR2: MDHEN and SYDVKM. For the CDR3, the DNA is TGTGCCAGCAGGCCACAGGGTCTCGAGACCCAGTACTTC. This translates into CASRPQGLETQYF.

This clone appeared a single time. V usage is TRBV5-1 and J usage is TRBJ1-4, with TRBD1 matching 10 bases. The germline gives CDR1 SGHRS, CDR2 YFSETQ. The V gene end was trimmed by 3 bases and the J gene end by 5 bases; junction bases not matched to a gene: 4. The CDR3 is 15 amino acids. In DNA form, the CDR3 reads TGCGCCAGCAGCTCCCGGACAGGGGGGAATGAAAAACTGTTTTTT. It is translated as CASSSRTGGNEKLFF.

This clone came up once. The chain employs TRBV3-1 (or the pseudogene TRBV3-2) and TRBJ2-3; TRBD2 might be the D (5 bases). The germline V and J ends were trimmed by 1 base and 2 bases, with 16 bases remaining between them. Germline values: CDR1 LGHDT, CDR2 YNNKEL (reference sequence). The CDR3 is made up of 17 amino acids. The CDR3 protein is CASSQGLRVRNTDTQYF. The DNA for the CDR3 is TGTGCCAGCAGCCAAGGGCTGCGGGTGAGAAACACAGATACGCAGTATTTT.

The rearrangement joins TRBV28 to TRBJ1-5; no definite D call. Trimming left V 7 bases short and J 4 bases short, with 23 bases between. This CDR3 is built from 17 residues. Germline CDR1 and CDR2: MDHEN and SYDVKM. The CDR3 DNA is TGTGCCAGCAACCCCGTTAGGTGGGAGAGTTCTAATCAGCCCCAGCATTTT. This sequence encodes CASNPVRWESSNQPQHF. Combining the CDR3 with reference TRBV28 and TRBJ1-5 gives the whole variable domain DVKVTQSSRYLVKRTGEKVFLECVQDMDHENMFWYRQDPGLGLRLIYFSYDVKMKEKGDIPEGYSVSREKKERFSLILESASTNQTSMYLCASNPVRWESSNQPQHFGDGTRLSIL.

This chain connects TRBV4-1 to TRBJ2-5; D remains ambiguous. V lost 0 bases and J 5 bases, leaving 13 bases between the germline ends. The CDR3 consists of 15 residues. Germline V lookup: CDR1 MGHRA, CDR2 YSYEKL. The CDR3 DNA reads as TGCGCCAGCAGCCAAGATCCCGCGGTAGGCGAGACCCAGTACTTC. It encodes CASSQDPAVGETQYF.

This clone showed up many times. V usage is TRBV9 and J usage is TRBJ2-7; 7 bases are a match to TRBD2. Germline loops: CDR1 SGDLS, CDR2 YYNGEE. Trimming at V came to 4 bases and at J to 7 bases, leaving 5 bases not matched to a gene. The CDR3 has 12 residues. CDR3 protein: CASSMGGIEQYF. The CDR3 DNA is TGTGCCAGCAGCATGGGAGGGATTGAGCAGTACTTC.

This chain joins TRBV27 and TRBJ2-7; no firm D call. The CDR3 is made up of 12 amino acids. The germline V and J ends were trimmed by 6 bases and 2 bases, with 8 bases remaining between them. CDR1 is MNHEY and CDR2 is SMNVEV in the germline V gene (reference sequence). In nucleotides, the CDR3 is TGTGCCAGCAGCCCTTCTCCCTACGAGCAGTACTTC. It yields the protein CASSPSPYEQYF.

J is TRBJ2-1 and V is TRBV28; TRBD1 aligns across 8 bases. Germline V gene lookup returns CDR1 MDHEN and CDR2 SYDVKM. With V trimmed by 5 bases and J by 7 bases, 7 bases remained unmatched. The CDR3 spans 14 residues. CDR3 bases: TGTGCCAGCAGTCCTCCGAGACAGGGGAATGAGCAGTTCTTC. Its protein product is CASSPPRQGNEQFF.

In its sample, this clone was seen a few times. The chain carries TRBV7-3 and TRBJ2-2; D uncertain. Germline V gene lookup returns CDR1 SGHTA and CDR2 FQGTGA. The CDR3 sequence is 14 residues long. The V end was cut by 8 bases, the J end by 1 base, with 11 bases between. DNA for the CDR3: TGTGCCAGCGGCCCACAAGTGAACACCGGGGAGCTGTTTTTT. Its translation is CASGPQVNTGELFF.

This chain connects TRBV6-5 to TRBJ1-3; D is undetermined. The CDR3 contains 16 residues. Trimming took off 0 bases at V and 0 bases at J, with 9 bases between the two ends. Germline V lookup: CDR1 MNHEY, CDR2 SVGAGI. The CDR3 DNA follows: TGTGCCAGCAGTTACTCGGGCGAAAACTCTGGAAACACCATATATTTT. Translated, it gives CASSYSGENSGNTIYF.

The chain's CDR3 is CAYGQNYGYTF. The DNA of the CDR3 is TGTGCCTACGGACAGAACTATGGCTACACCTTC. The chain is built from TRBV30 and TRBJ1-2, with D perhaps TRBD1 (6 bases). V lost 7 bases, J lost 2 bases, and 8 bases lay in between. Per germline, CDR1 GTSNPN and CDR2 SVGIG (reference sequence). The CDR3 length is 11 residues. Combining the CDR3 with reference TRBV30 and TRBJ1-2 gives the whole variable domain SQTIHQWPATLVQPVGSPLSLECTVEGTSNPNLYWYRQAAGRGLQLLFYSVGIGQISSEVPQNLSASRPQDRQFILSSKKLLLSDSGFYLCAYGQNYGYTFGSGTRLTVV.